The 18 T cell receptor beta chains in this list originate from one sample, sequenced in a study of immune heterogeneity within non-small cell lung tumors. TCR beta CDR3 was amplified by multiplex PCR, first round around 10 cycles, 32 V and 13 J primers. One entry per CDR3 protein results from TCRdb running MiXCR on the multiplex PCR reads. The sample records 3,500 to 5,500 distinct CDR3 sequences, around 24% being singletons. Genomic DNA extracted from bulk tumor tissue served as template. A total of about 0.6 ug was used per sample. The authors collected several far-apart biopsies from each primary tumor during surgery. Their non-small cell lung cancer was newly diagnosed and untreated, and the patients underwent curative surgery. Sequencing input: lung tumor tissue. The receptors derive from a man aged 45 to 65 with non-small cell lung cancer.

On this clonotype itself: Germline is not matched at one junction end, which may reflect a read error. V usage is TRBV5-4 and J usage is TRBJ1-6; no definite D call. CDR3 length: 14 residues. The germline V gene encodes CDR1 SGHNT and CDR2 YYREEE (reference sequence). The CDR3 spells CASSPPGHNLPLHF. The CDR3 nucleotides read TGTGCCAGCAGTCCTCCCGGCCACAATTTACCCCTCCACTTT.

This clonotype was observed many times. V and J are TRBV20-1 and TRBJ1-5, with TRBD1 matching 10 bases. V lost 4 bases and J lost 6; bases outside the gene matches: 12. CDR1 and CDR2 (germline): DFQATT, SNEGSKA (reference sequence). The CDR3 sequence is 16 residues long. CDR3 amino acids: CSAKGGTGELSQPQHF. The CDR3 region has the DNA TGCAGTGCTAAGGGGGGGACAGGGGAGTTGAGTCAGCCCCAGCATTTT.

This clonotype is termed medium-sized. V and J are TRBV29-1 and TRBJ1-2, with D hard to call. The V end lost 4 bases, the J end lost 6 bases, and 6 bases lay between the germline ends. The CDR3 sequence is 10 residues long. Germline values: CDR1 SQVTM, CDR2 ANQGSEA. Here the CDR3 DNA reads TGCAGCGTTGTAGAAGATGGCTACACCTTC. Translated, it gives CSVVEDGYTF.

This clonotype rates as medium-sized. The chain is built from TRBV2 and TRBJ1-4; possible D gene TRBD1, 6 bases. The germline V gene has CDR1 SNHLY and CDR2 FYNNEI. The V end lost 6 bases, the J end lost 3 bases, and 17 bases lay between the germline ends. The CDR3 extends over 16 amino acids. CDR3 in DNA: TGTGCCAGCAGGTTGGGACTCAGGGGACCTAATGAAAAACTGTTTTTT. This sequence encodes CASRLGLRGPNEKLFF. Together with reference TRBV2 and TRBJ1-4, the CDR3 gives the full variable domain: EPEVTQTPSHQVTQMGQEVILRCVPISNHLYFYWYRQILGQKVEFLVSFYNNEISEKSEIFDDQFSVERPDGSNFTLKIRSTKLEDSAMYFCASRLGLRGPNEKLFFGSGTQLSVL.

To note about this clonotype: A much more abundant neighbour one base away suggests this may be a read error. No conserved phenylalanine or tryptophan is present at the end of the CDR3, so a read error is the likely explanation. The V gene is TRBV11-2, the J gene TRBJ1-1; D is unresolved. The CDR3 has 12 residues. Trimming stripped 2 bases from V and 0 bases from J, with 1 base between. From germline, CDR1 is SGHAT and CDR2 FQNNGV. DNA of the CDR3: TGTGCCAGCAGCTTAATGAACACTGAAGCTTTCCTT. Its protein is CASSLMNTEAFL.

This clonotype is labeled medium-sized. The gene calls are TRBV3-1 and TRBJ2-2; D might be TRBD1 (6 bases). Between the trimmed V and J ends, which lost 4 bases and 2 bases, there was a span of 11 bases. The CDR3 contains 15 residues. The germline V gene has CDR1 LGHDT and CDR2 YNNKEL (reference sequence). DNA of the CDR3: TGTGCCAGCAGCCCTACAGGGCTTAACACCGGGGAGCTGTTTTTT. It encodes CASSPTGLNTGELFF.

For this clonotype: One end of the junction fails to match germline, which may point to a read error. The gene calls are TRBV7-9 and TRBJ2-1; D remains unclear. CDR1 SEHNR and CDR2 FQNEAQ come from the germline V gene (reference sequence). The CDR3 has 11 amino acids. In DNA form, the CDR3 reads TGTGCCATCAGCTCAGCCAATGAGCAGTTCTTC. Translated: CAISSANEQFF.

This clonotype is medium-sized within its sample. The chain is built from TRBV30 and TRBJ1-4; the D gene is possibly TRBD1 (6 bases). Germline CDR1 is GTSNPN and CDR2 is SVGIG (reference sequence). The germline V and J ends were trimmed by 4 bases and 3 bases, with 12 bases remaining between them. The CDR3 is 14 residues long. The CDR3 DNA follows: TGTGCCTGGAATGGGGGCCTCGCTAATGAAAAACTGTTTTTT. Protein product: CAWNGGLANEKLFF.

Turning to this clonotype: A clone one base away is much larger, so this may be a read error. The V and J genes are TRBV20-1 and TRBJ2-2, with D possibly called TRBD1 or TRBD2 (6 bases each). Per germline, CDR1 DFQATT and CDR2 SNEGSKA (reference sequence). This CDR3 contains 18 residues. The CDR3 reads CSAPGLPGARWNAGELFF. DNA of the CDR3: TGCAGTGCTCCAGGACTACCAGGGGCCCGCTGGAACGCCGGGGAGCTGTTTTTT.

In this sample, this clonotype turned up a few times. A read error is possible here, since a much larger clone lies one base away. The V gene is TRBV20-1, the J gene TRBJ1-3, with a weak D call TRBD1 (6 bases). The CDR3 runs to 19 residues. Trimming stripped 1 base from V and 0 bases from J, with 22 bases between. In germline, CDR1 is DFQATT, CDR2 SNEGSKA (reference sequence). In nucleotides, the CDR3 is TGCAGTGCTAGAGCCCACCGACAGGTCTACCCCTTCTCTGGAAACACCATATATTTT. Its translation is CSARAHRQVYPFSGNTIYF.

Sample share makes this clonotype medium-sized. The genes are TRBV5-1 and TRBJ1-3, with a possible D match to TRBD1 (5 bases). V dropped 4 bases and J dropped 0 bases, with 14 bases sitting between them. CDR3 length: 16 amino acids. The germline V gene encodes CDR1 SGHRS and CDR2 YFSETQ. CDR3 amino acids: CASSTQPQGSGNTIYF. CDR3 coding DNA: TGCGCCAGCAGCACCCAGCCGCAGGGCTCTGGAAACACCATATATTTT.

This clonotype ranks as medium-sized. V usage is TRBV5-8 and J usage is TRBJ1-1; TRBD1 matches at 7 bases. The germline CDR1 and CDR2 sequences are SGHTS and YDEGEE. With V trimmed by 4 bases and J by 1 base, 4 bases remained unmatched. The CDR3 loop spans 14 amino acids. This CDR3 is CASSLGQANTEAFF. The CDR3, as DNA: TGTGCCAGCAGCCTCGGACAGGCGAACACTGAAGCTTTCTTT.

This clonotype counts as medium-sized. The chain uses TRBV12-3 or TRBV12-4 and TRBJ1-2; the D gene is possibly TRBD1 (5 bases). With 4 bases removed from V and 4 bases from J, the gap between germline ends came to 10 bases. This CDR3 spans 13 amino acids. The CDR3 nucleotides are TGTGCCAGCAGTTGGGGACGGAGCTATGGCTACACCTTC. It codes for CASSWGRSYGYTF.

By sample share, this clonotype is medium-sized. The gene calls are TRBV6-1 and TRBJ2-4; TRBD1 matches 9 bases. The CDR3 loop spans 17 amino acids. V gave up 5 bases and J gave up 7 bases; unmatched junction bases: 15. CDR1 and CDR2 from the germline V gene are MNHNS and SASEGT. This CDR3 reads CASSYTPGQGFRNIQYF. The CDR3 DNA reads TGTGCCAGCAGTTACACGCCGGGACAGGGTTTTCGGAACATTCAGTACTTC.

A remark on this clonotype: No conserved phenylalanine or tryptophan is present at the end of the CDR3, so a read error is the likely explanation. The rearrangement joins TRBV19 to TRBJ1-5; D remains ambiguous. The CDR3 contains 12 residues. Germline V lookup: CDR1 LNHDA, CDR2 SQIVND (reference sequence). CDR3 nucleotide sequence: TGTGCAAGTAGTATCGGGCCTCAGCCCCAGCATTGT. Translated: CASSIGPQPQHC.

This clonotype was detected ten times or more. V gene TRBV5-6 combines with J gene TRBJ1-2; D is perhaps TRBD1 (5 bases). Germline CDR1 SGHDT, CDR2 YYEEEE. Trimming cost V 1 base and J 4 bases, with 14 bases left between them. The CDR3 runs to 15 residues. The CDR3 DNA is TGTGCCAGCAGCTTGTGGTCAGGGCTGTCCTATGGCTACACCTTC. It encodes CASSLWSGLSYGYTF.

By share, this clonotype counts as medium-sized. The CDR3, as DNA: TGTGCCAGCAAAGACACAGCCGTGCCAAACATTCAGTACTTC. Protein: CASKDTAVPNIQYF. The genes are TRBV12-3 or TRBV12-4 and TRBJ2-4; D uncertain. This CDR3 is built from 14 residues. Trimming pared 7 bases from V and 6 bases from J, leaving 16 bases between.

By sample share, this clonotype is medium-sized. The chain carries TRBV6-5 and TRBJ2-2; 12 nucleotides align to TRBD2. From germline, CDR1 is MNHEY and CDR2 SVGAGI. The CDR3 sequence is 18 residues long. V dropped 0 bases and J dropped 1; count of bases not matched to a gene: 3. The chain's CDR3 is CASSYSGLAGQNTGELFF. In DNA form, the CDR3 reads TGTGCCAGCAGTTACTCCGGACTAGCGGGGCAGAACACCGGGGAGCTGTTTTTT.